This T cell receptor beta chain was captured by sequencing in a study of cytomegalovirus exposure and HLA in healthy donors. Broader study findings: Several of the most significant clusters appeared, in a later analysis, to be linked to common viral pathogens.

Comment on this clone: Its antigen remains unidentified. Other DNA variants within this sample encode the same CDR3.

Looked up from germline, CDR1 is SGHDN and CDR2 is FVKESK. V was pared by 0 bases and J by 8 bases, with 10 bases between. The CDR3 sequence is 13 residues long. The PCR made use of 60 Vbeta and 13 Jbeta primers. Clones were read by immunoSEQ multiplex PCR, and TCRdb kept only the in-frame ones, dropping some. The sample records approximately 180,000 clones, more than 85% being singletons. The sequenced sample was PBMCs. The V gene is TRBV14, the J gene TRBJ1-2, with a weak D call TRBD1 (6 bases). The TCR sequence derives from a woman aged 18 to 35 in good health and CMV-seronegative. CDR3 amino acids: CASSQDRGGGYTF. DNA for the CDR3: TGTGCCAGCAGCCAAGACAGGGGTGGCGGCTACACCTTC.